Listed below are T cell receptor beta chains from one sample, sequenced in a study of beta chain features in type 1 diabetes. Produced via immunoSEQ multiplex PCR; TCRdb's table is partial and in-frame only. This sample has more than 150,000 clones; 9% occur once, and the top ten carry about 0.65%. Sequencing was done on a sample of central memory CD4+ T cells from blood. Receptors originate from a woman in her 30s with type 1 diabetes. CDR3s include the opening cysteine and the closing phenylalanine or tryptophan. The D gene is left open where the match is weak. Where a row states a size, it is once, few, many or the class of an expanded clone; other rows omit it.

CDR3: CASSLELGRGYGYTF
DNA: TGTGCCAGCAGCTTAGAGCTCGGCCGGGGCTATGGCTACACCTTC
size: NA
V: TRBV7-8
D: NA
J: TRBJ1-2

CDR3: CASSLEGGAGELFF
DNA: TGTGCCAGCAGCTTAGAGGGAGGAGCCGGGGAGCTGTTTTTT
size: few
V: TRBV11-2
D: NA
J: TRBJ2-2

CDR3: CSVRGGQGISTDTQYF
DNA: TGCAGCGTCCGTGGGGGACAGGGCATTAGCACAGATACGCAGTATTTT
size: few
V: TRBV29-1
D: TRBD1
J: TRBJ2-3

CDR3: CASSLGLSTYNEQFF
DNA: TGCGCCAGCAGCTTGGGACTCTCGACCTACAATGAGCAGTTCTTC
size: NA
V: TRBV5-1
D: NA
J: TRBJ2-1

CDR3: CASSFLPGVAGDNEQFF
DNA: TGTGCCAGCAGTTTTCTCCCGGGGGTAGCGGGGGACAATGAGCAGTTCTTC
size: NA
V: TRBV28
D: TRBD2
J: TRBJ2-1

CDR3: CASSLTTVSSYNEQFF
DNA: TGTGCCAGTAGTTTGACTACCGTCAGCTCCTACAATGAGCAGTTCTTC
size: few
V: TRBV19
D: NA
J: TRBJ2-1

CDR3: CASSPQTGRNYGYTF
DNA: TGTGCCAGTAGTCCTCAGACAGGGCGAAACTATGGCTACACCTTC
size: NA
V: TRBV19
D: TRBD1
J: TRBJ1-2

CDR3: CASSFGRRSETQYF
DNA: TGTGCCAGCAGCTTCGGACGGAGGTCTGAGACCCAGTACTTC
size: few
V: TRBV7-8
D: NA
J: TRBJ2-5

CDR3: CASEGQTYEQYF
DNA: TGTGCCAGCGAGGGACAGACCTACGAGCAGTACTTC
size: NA
V: TRBV6-1
D: TRBD1
J: TRBJ2-7

CDR3: CAWAGGQGDQPQHF
DNA: TGTGCCTGGGCGGGGGGACAGGGGGATCAGCCCCAGCATTTT
size: few
V: TRBV30
D: TRBD1
J: TRBJ1-5

CDR3: CASSAQTESGYGYTF
DNA: TGTGCCAGCTCAGCCCAGACAGAGAGTGGCTATGGCTACACCTTC
size: NA
V: TRBV18
D: NA
J: TRBJ1-2

CDR3: CASSLGGGGPEETQYF
DNA: TGCGCCAGCAGCTTGGGAGGGGGAGGGCCTGAAGAGACCCAGTACTTC
size: NA
V: TRBV5-1
D: NA
J: TRBJ2-5

CDR3: CASSDLPQGSPPDTQYF
DNA: TGTGCCAGCAGCGACCTCCCGCAGGGGTCCCCTCCAGATACGCAGTATTTT
size: NA
V: TRBV25-1
D: NA
J: TRBJ2-3

CDR3: CASSRTSPSYNEQFF
DNA: TGTGCCAGCAGCCGGACTAGCCCCTCCTACAATGAGCAGTTCTTC
size: few
V: TRBV11-2
D: TRBD2
J: TRBJ2-1

CDR3: CASSLIQGPIYGYTF
DNA: TGTGCCAGCAGCCTTATACAGGGACCTATCTATGGCTACACCTTC
size: NA
V: TRBV7-6
D: NA
J: TRBJ1-2

CDR3: CASSKAPDAGGETQYF
DNA: TGTGCCAGCAGCAAAGCCCCGGACGCAGGGGGGGAGACCCAGTACTTC
size: NA
V: TRBV21-1
D: NA
J: TRBJ2-5

CDR3: CAVSVNTEAFF
DNA: TGTGCCGTTTCCGTGAACACTGAAGCTTTCTTT
size: NA
V: TRBV30
D: NA
J: TRBJ1-1

CDR3: CASSWALGQNTGELFF
DNA: TGCGCCAGCAGCTGGGCCCTGGGACAGAACACCGGGGAGCTGTTTTTT
size: NA
V: TRBV5-1
D: NA
J: TRBJ2-2

CDR3: CASSLASGSSGDNEQFF
DNA: TGTGCCAGCAGCTTAGCTAGCGGGAGCTCAGGGGACAATGAGCAGTTCTTC
size: NA
V: TRBV11-3
D: TRBD2
J: TRBJ2-1

CDR3: CAWSRDRGTEAFF
DNA: TGTGCCTGGAGTCGGGACAGGGGCACTGAAGCTTTCTTT
size: NA
V: TRBV30
D: TRBD1
J: TRBJ1-1

CDR3: CASSPQGGGVAKNIQYF
DNA: TGTGCCAGCTCACCCCAGGGAGGCGGAGTTGCCAAAAACATTCAGTACTTC
size: few
V: TRBV18
D: NA
J: TRBJ2-4

CDR3: CASSLADGRDSYEQYF
DNA: TGTGCCAGCAGCTTAGCGGATGGGCGCGATTCCTACGAGCAGTACTTC
size: NA
V: TRBV7-9
D: NA
J: TRBJ2-7

CDR3: CASSSTLSTDTQYF
DNA: TGTGCCAGCAGCTCGACACTCAGCACAGATACGCAGTATTTT
size: NA
V: TRBV5-4
D: NA
J: TRBJ2-3

CDR3: CASSRTGIDEKLFF
DNA: TGTGCCAGCAGCCGGACAGGGATCGATGAAAAACTGTTTTTT
size: NA
V: TRBV7-9
D: TRBD1
J: TRBJ1-4

CDR3: CASISEATLDTQYF
DNA: TGTGCCAGCATCAGCGAAGCCACCTTAGATACGCAGTATTTT
size: few
V: TRBV2
D: NA
J: TRBJ2-3

CDR3: CASSPIRQGRVTVEAFF
DNA: TGTGCCAGCAGCCCCATCCGACAGGGGCGAGTAACGGTTGAAGCTTTCTTT
size: NA
V: TRBV9
D: TRBD1
J: TRBJ1-1

CDR3: CASSLSGAYNEQFF
DNA: TGTGCCAGCAGCTTATCGGGGGCCTACAATGAGCAGTTCTTC
size: NA
V: TRBV7-3
D: NA
J: TRBJ2-1

CDR3: CAIRPSGSGDTQYF
DNA: TGTGCCATCAGACCTAGCGGGAGCGGTGATACGCAGTATTTT
size: few
V: TRBV10-3
D: TRBD2
J: TRBJ2-3

CDR3: CASREQGGGETQYF
DNA: TGTGCCAGCAGGGAACAAGGGGGGGGAGAGACCCAGTACTTC
size: few
V: TRBV11-2
D: NA
J: TRBJ2-5

CDR3: CASSPGQGGDTQYF
DNA: TGTGCCAGCAGCCCGGGACAGGGGGGAGATACGCAGTATTTT
size: few
V: TRBV5-4
D: TRBD1
J: TRBJ2-3

CDR3: CASSLGQFSYEQYF
DNA: TGTGCCAGCAGCTTAGGACAGTTTTCCTACGAGCAGTACTTC
size: NA
V: TRBV7-6
D: NA
J: TRBJ2-7

CDR3: CASSYDTNQGNTIYF
DNA: TGTGCCAGCAGTTACGACACCAATCAAGGAAACACCATATATTTT
size: few
V: TRBV6-6
D: NA
J: TRBJ1-3

CDR3: CASSTRQVVAVDTQYF
DNA: TGTGCCAGCAGCACCAGACAGGTCGTGGCGGTAGATACGCAGTATTTT
size: few
V: TRBV11-2
D: NA
J: TRBJ2-3

CDR3: CASGGVRDTEAFF
DNA: TGTGCCAGCGGGGGGGTTAGGGACACTGAAGCTTTCTTT
size: NA
V: TRBV5-4
D: NA
J: TRBJ1-1

CDR3: CASSQGSPRGNYGYTF
DNA: TGTGCCAGCAGCCAGGGTTCTCCGCGGGGAAACTATGGCTACACCTTC
size: NA
V: TRBV14
D: NA
J: TRBJ1-2

CDR3: CASSRAGVADSNQPQHF
DNA: TGTGCCAGCAGTAGGGCGGGGGTGGCAGATAGCAATCAGCCCCAGCATTTT
size: NA
V: TRBV28
D: NA
J: TRBJ1-5

CDR3: CASSPRTDQETQYF
DNA: TGCGCCAGCAGTCCCCGGACAGATCAAGAGACCCAGTACTTC
size: NA
V: TRBV5-1
D: NA
J: TRBJ2-5

CDR3: CASRSSGRTGELFF
DNA: TGCGCCAGCAGGAGTAGCGGGAGAACCGGGGAGCTGTTTTTT
size: NA
V: TRBV5-1
D: TRBD2
J: TRBJ2-2

CDR3: CAITPQLNTEAFF
DNA: TGTGCCATCACTCCCCAGTTGAACACTGAAGCTTTCTTT
size: few
V: TRBV10-3
D: NA
J: TRBJ1-1

CDR3: CASSADRGYEQFF
DNA: TGTGCCAGCAGCGCGGACAGGGGTTATGAGCAGTTCTTC
size: NA
V: TRBV7-2
D: TRBD1
J: TRBJ2-1

CDR3: CASSGLANEQYF
DNA: TGTGCCAGCAGCGGACTAGCGAACGAGCAGTACTTC
size: few
V: TRBV6-1
D: TRBD2
J: TRBJ2-7

CDR3: CASSGLAGGNQETQYF
DNA: TGTGCCAGCAGCGGACTAGCGGGAGGCAACCAAGAGACCCAGTACTTC
size: few
V: TRBV5-4
D: TRBD2
J: TRBJ2-5

CDR3: CASSRTSGLYEQYF
DNA: TGTGCCAGCAGTCGGACTAGCGGGCTCTACGAGCAGTACTTC
size: NA
V: TRBV28
D: TRBD2
J: TRBJ2-7

CDR3: CASSFGRTDTQYF
DNA: TGTGCCAGCAGCTTCGGGAGAACAGATACGCAGTATTTT
size: few
V: TRBV9
D: NA
J: TRBJ2-3

CDR3: CAWSAQRGTEAFF
DNA: TGTGCCTGGAGTGCCCAGAGGGGGACTGAAGCTTTCTTT
size: few
V: TRBV30
D: NA
J: TRBJ1-1

CDR3: CSVYEEGLYEQYF
DNA: TGCAGCGTTTACGAGGAGGGCCTCTACGAGCAGTACTTC
size: few
V: TRBV29-1
D: NA
J: TRBJ2-7

CDR3: CSADDRANYGYTF
DNA: TGCAGCGCCGATGACAGGGCTAACTATGGCTACACCTTC
size: NA
V: TRBV29-1
D: TRBD1
J: TRBJ1-2

CDR3: CASSPGQSVETQYF
DNA: TGTGCCAGCAGCCCTGGACAGTCTGTGGAGACCCAGTACTTC
size: NA
V: TRBV7-3
D: NA
J: TRBJ2-5

CDR3: CASSMGLAGTDTQYF
DNA: TGTGCCAGCAGCATGGGACTAGCGGGCACAGATACGCAGTATTTT
size: few
V: TRBV7-3
D: TRBD2
J: TRBJ2-3

CDR3: CASRTPGQPIRQYF
DNA: TGTGCCAGCAGGACCCCGGGACAGCCGATACGGCAGTACTTC
size: NA
V: TRBV6-5
D: TRBD1
J: TRBJ2-7

CDR3: CASSPWDRNSYEQYF
DNA: TGTGCCAGCAGCCCCTGGGACAGGAACTCCTACGAGCAGTACTTC
size: NA
V: TRBV14
D: TRBD1
J: TRBJ2-7

CDR3: CASRSEGDSYNEQFF
DNA: TGTGCCAGCAGGAGCGAGGGGGACTCCTACAATGAGCAGTTCTTC
size: NA
V: TRBV25-1
D: NA
J: TRBJ2-1

CDR3: CASSQPTSGSSYEQYF
DNA: TGCGCCAGCAGCCAACCCACTAGCGGATCCTCCTACGAGCAGTACTTC
size: NA
V: TRBV4-1
D: TRBD2
J: TRBJ2-7

CDR3: CAWASKAVNEQFF
DNA: TGTGCCTGGGCCTCGAAAGCGGTGAATGAGCAGTTCTTC
size: NA
V: TRBV30
D: NA
J: TRBJ2-1

CDR3: CSAPDSSGNTIYF
DNA: TGCAGCGCCCCGGACAGCTCTGGAAACACCATATATTTT
size: few
V: TRBV29-1
D: NA
J: TRBJ1-3

CDR3: CASSQTGTSSYNEQFF
DNA: TGTGCCAGCAGCCAGACAGGTACTAGCTCCTACAATGAGCAGTTCTTC
size: few
V: TRBV9
D: NA
J: TRBJ2-1

CDR3: CASSPQGTGNTQYF
DNA: TGTGCCAGCAGCCCACAGGGGACCGGGAATACGCAGTATTTT
size: few
V: TRBV7-2
D: TRBD1
J: TRBJ2-3

CDR3: CASSYSDNEQYF
DNA: TGTGCCAGCAGTTACTCGGACAACGAGCAGTACTTC
size: NA
V: TRBV6-5
D: NA
J: TRBJ2-7